These T cell receptor beta chains were read from a single sample in a study of blood T cell repertoires in COVID-19. Profiling relied on immunoSEQ multiplex PCR, and the TCRdb table lists in-frame clones only, not all of them. Seen here are 110,000 or so clones, roughly 80% observed once, and the top ten hold roughly 1.6%. The sample was peripheral blood. These receptors all come from a man aged 45 to 65 with acute or convalescent COVID-19. Each CDR3 is given with its conserved first and last residue. D genes are given only for firm matches. The listing skips clone size in some rows; elsewhere it reads once, few, many or a size class.

D,V,J,size,DNA,CDR3
TRBD1,TRBV5-1,TRBJ1-4,.,TGCGCCAGCAGCCGCCGACCCCCAGGACAGGGGTTTGAAAAACTGTTTTTT,CASSRRPPGQGFEKLFF
.,TRBV28,TRBJ1-6,.,TGTGCCAGCCTCCCGGGATACGATAATTCACCCCTCCACTTT,CASLPGYDNSPLHF
.,TRBV9,TRBJ2-3,once,TGTGCCAGCAGCCCCGGGTCCACAGATACGCAGTATTTT,CASSPGSTDTQYF
TRBD2,TRBV7-2,TRBJ2-1,.,TGTGCCAGCAGCTCGACTAGCGGGTCATACAATGAGCAGTTCTTC,CASSSTSGSYNEQFF
.,TRBV11-3,TRBJ2-2,.,TGTGCCAGCAGCTTATTGCATGGCGCAGGCGCTACGAACACCGGGGAGCTGTTTTTT,CASSLLHGAGATNTGELFF
.,TRBV27,TRBJ1-6,.,TGTGCCAGCAGTTTAATCAAGCGGGATTCACCCCTCCACTTT,CASSLIKRDSPLHF
.,TRBV19,TRBJ1-5,.,TGTGCCAGTCGCAGGGTTGAGGATCAGCCCCAGCATTTT,CASRRVEDQPQHF
TRBD1,TRBV10-1,TRBJ2-7,few,TGCGCCAGCAGTGAGTCGAGCGACAGGGATGAAGACGAGCAGTACTTC,CASSESSDRDEDEQYF
.,TRBV27,TRBJ2-5,.,TGTGCCAGCAGCTTGGACAGTCAAGAGACCCAGTACTTC,CASSLDSQETQYF
.,TRBV5-1,TRBJ1-5,.,TGCGCCAGCAGCTTACTCCCAGGGGTGGGGAGCAATCAGCCCCAGCATTTT,CASSLLPGVGSNQPQHF
TRBD1,TRBV20-1,TRBJ1-2,.,TGCAGTGCTAGTTTAGACAGGGAGTTAGGGTACACCTTC,CSASLDRELGYTF
.,TRBV10-2,TRBJ2-7,.,TGCGCCAGCTTAGCAGGGTCTCGCGAGCAGTACTTC,CASLAGSREQYF
.,TRBV2,TRBJ2-2,once,TGTGCCAGCAGGTTAGCGGATACGAACACCGGGGAGCTGTTTTTT,CASRLADTNTGELFF
TRBD2,TRBV11-3,TRBJ2-2,.,TGTGCCAGCAGCTTAGAGGCGGGAGTCACCGGGGAGCTGTTTTTT,CASSLEAGVTGELFF
TRBD1,TRBV6-5,TRBJ1-1,.,TGTGCCAGCAGAGGACAGGGCATTGAAGCTTTCTTT,CASRGQGIEAFF
.,TRBV7-3,TRBJ2-5,.,TGTGCCAGCAGCTTAGGGGTGCTAGCCGGGGAGACCCAGTACTTC,CASSLGVLAGETQYF
.,TRBV12-3/TRBV12-4,TRBJ2-7,.,TGTGCCAGCAGTTTAGGAGGCTCCGAGCAGTACTTC,CASSLGGSEQYF
TRBD2,TRBV10-1,TRBJ2-3,.,TGCGCCAGCAGCGTGGGGCTTCTAGCGGGGGCCTGGGATACGCAGTATTTT,CASSVGLLAGAWDTQYF
.,TRBV2,TRBJ1-2,.,TGTGCCAGCACCGAGGGTGGGCAGGCAACCATGGGGAACTATGGCTACACCTTC,CASTEGGQATMGNYGYTF
.,TRBV7-6,TRBJ2-1,few,TGTGCCAGCAGCGTACAAGCCCCGGACTTGTACAATGAGCAGTTCTTC,CASSVQAPDLYNEQFF
.,TRBV5-1,TRBJ2-3,.,TGCGCCAGCAGCTTGGCCCTTGCGGGGCGCACAGATACGCAGTATTTT,CASSLALAGRTDTQYF
TRBD1,TRBV19,TRBJ1-2,.,TGTGCCAGTAGTACAGGGACAGGGGTCGGCTACACCTTC,CASSTGTGVGYTF
.,TRBV28,TRBJ2-4,.,TGTGCCAGCAGTTCATGGAGGGGGCTCGCCAAAAACATTCAGTACTTC,CASSSWRGLAKNIQYF
TRBD1,TRBV25-1,TRBJ2-6,.,TGTGCCAGCAGTGAACCGGGACAGGGGGCTCCAGGGGCCAACGTCCTGACTTTC,CASSEPGQGAPGANVLTF
.,TRBV21-1,TRBJ1-5,.,TGTGCCAGCAGCAAAAGAGCCACCTATAGCAATCAGCCCCAGCATTTT,CASSKRATYSNQPQHF
.,TRBV9,TRBJ2-3,.,TGTGCCAGCAGCGTAGCGCATACCGGAGATACGCAGTATTTT,CASSVAHTGDTQYF
TRBD2,TRBV3-1/TRBV3-2,TRBJ2-5,.,TGTGCCAGCAGCCAACGCACTAGCGGGGCGAAAGAGACCCAGTACTTC,CASSQRTSGAKETQYF
.,TRBV7-8,TRBJ1-2,.,TGTGCCAGCAGCTCAGTACCCTTCTCCTACTATGGCTACACCTTC,CASSSVPFSYYGYTF
TRBD1,TRBV5-1,TRBJ2-1,.,TGCGCCAGCAGCTTAATCCCACAGGGGGCAGGAAATGAGCAGTTCTTC,CASSLIPQGAGNEQFF
TRBD2,TRBV10-3,TRBJ2-7,few,TGTGCCATCAGTGCGGGACTAGCGGGGGGCTACGAGCAGTACTTC,CAISAGLAGGYEQYF
.,TRBV2,TRBJ2-7,few,TGTGCCAGCAGCGCAACGATGGATTCAGGGCAGTACTTC,CASSATMDSGQYF
TRBD1,TRBV5-6,TRBJ1-4,.,TGTGCCAGCAGCGTGTGGACAGGGGGCATTTCTAATGAAAAACTGTTTTTT,CASSVWTGGISNEKLFF
.,TRBV30,TRBJ1-5,.,TGTGCCTGGAGAGGGGGAGGCAATCAGCCCCAGCATTTT,CAWRGGGNQPQHF
TRBD2,TRBV4-2,TRBJ2-7,once,TGTGCCAGCAGCCAAGATATGACTAGCGGGGGTCCCATCGAGCAGTACTTC,CASSQDMTSGGPIEQYF
.,TRBV5-1,TRBJ1-3,.,TGCGCCAGCAGGGTTGGGAGAGGAAACACCATATATTTT,CASRVGRGNTIYF
.,TRBV6-5,TRBJ1-2,.,TGTGCCAGCAGGGGGAACAGGGACAACTATGGCTACACCTTC,CASRGNRDNYGYTF
.,TRBV12-3/TRBV12-4,TRBJ2-2,.,TGTGCCAGCAGCCTCTTTACCGGGGAGCTGTTTTTT,CASSLFTGELFF
.,TRBV28,TRBJ2-7,few,TGTGCCAGCAGCGATGGGCATGAGTACTTC,CASSDGHEYF
.,TRBV7-8,TRBJ1-3,few,TGTGCCAGCAGCTACGTTATGGGGCAGAGCTCTGGAAACACCATATATTTT,CASSYVMGQSSGNTIYF
.,TRBV29-1,TRBJ1-1,.,TGCAGCGTCAAACCGGCTGAAGCTTTCTTT,CSVKPAEAFF
TRBD1,TRBV2,TRBJ2-2,.,TGTGCCAGCAAAGGACAGGGTAACACCGGGGAGCTGTTTTTT,CASKGQGNTGELFF
TRBD2,TRBV3-1/TRBV3-2,TRBJ2-3,.,TGTGCCAGCAGCCCGACTAGCGGGGGTAGCACAGATACGCAGTATTTT,CASSPTSGGSTDTQYF
TRBD1,TRBV19,TRBJ1-1,.,TGTGCCAGTAGCCGACAGGGGAACACTGAAGCTTTCTTT,CASSRQGNTEAFF
TRBD1,TRBV15,TRBJ2-1,.,TGTGCCACCAGCAGAGGGGGACAGGGTCTCTATGAGCAGTTCTTC,CATSRGGQGLYEQFF
.,TRBV3-1/TRBV3-2,TRBJ1-5,.,TGTGCCAGCAGCCCCACCGGTGGGGGGGCGAGTCAGCCCCAGCATTTT,CASSPTGGGASQPQHF
TRBD1,TRBV18,TRBJ2-1,.,TGTGCCAGCTCAGAGGACAGGGGAGGCTACAATGAGCAGTTCTTC,CASSEDRGGYNEQFF
.,TRBV19,TRBJ2-2,.,TGTGCCAGTAGTGGCCTCCTTTCGAACACCGGGGAGCTGTTTTTT,CASSGLLSNTGELFF
TRBD2,TRBV7-2,TRBJ2-7,.,TGTGCCAGCAGCTTACGTGTGACTAGCGGCCACGAGCAGTACTTC,CASSLRVTSGHEQYF
.,TRBV11-3,TRBJ2-2,.,TGTGCCAGCAGCTTAAGTCAGACATGGAACACCGGGGAGCTGTTTTTT,CASSLSQTWNTGELFF
TRBD1,TRBV25-1,TRBJ1-2,.,TGTGCCAGCAGTGAATTGTTCAGGGGGCTCGAAGGCTACACCTTC,CASSELFRGLEGYTF
.,TRBV5-6,TRBJ1-2,.,TGTGCCAGCAGCTTGGGACTAGGGGACGGGGAAGGCTATGGCTACACCTTC,CASSLGLGDGEGYGYTF
.,TRBV6-5,TRBJ1-2,.,TGTGCCAGCCGCCACGGGACTAACTATGGCTACACCTTC,CASRHGTNYGYTF
TRBD1,TRBV9,TRBJ1-1,.,TGTGCCAGCAGCGCGTCGGACAGGGCGGCTGAAGCTTTCTTT,CASSASDRAAEAFF
.,TRBV12-3/TRBV12-4,TRBJ1-2,once,TGTGCCAGCAGTTGGGGCTGGGGCGGCTACACCTTC,CASSWGWGGYTF
TRBD1,TRBV18,TRBJ2-7,.,TGTGCCAGCTCACCGAGACAGGGGGCTTCCTACGAGCAGTACTTC,CASSPRQGASYEQYF
TRBD1,TRBV28,TRBJ1-2,.,TGTGCCAGCAGATTGACCGGGACAGCTAACTATGGCTACACCTTC,CASRLTGTANYGYTF
TRBD1,TRBV27,TRBJ1-5,.,TGTGCCAGCAGTTTATCTTCGACAGGGATTAGCAATCAGCCCCAGCATTTT,CASSLSSTGISNQPQHF